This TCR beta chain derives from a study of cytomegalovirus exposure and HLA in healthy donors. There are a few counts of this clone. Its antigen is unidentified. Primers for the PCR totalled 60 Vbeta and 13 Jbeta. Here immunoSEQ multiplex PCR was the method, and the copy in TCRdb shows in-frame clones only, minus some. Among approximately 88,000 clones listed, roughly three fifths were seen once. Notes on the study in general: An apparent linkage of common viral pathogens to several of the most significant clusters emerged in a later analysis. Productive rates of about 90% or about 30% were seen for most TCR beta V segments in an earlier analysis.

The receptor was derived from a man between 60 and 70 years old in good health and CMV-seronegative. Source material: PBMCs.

DNA of the CDR3: TGTGCCAGCAGCTTAGCGGAGATAGGTGGCTACACCTTC. Its translation: CASSLAEIGGYTF. J is TRBJ1-2 and V is TRBV7-8; D gene unclear. Germline V lookup: CDR1 SGHVS, CDR2 FQNEAQ. The CDR3 spans 13 residues. The V gene lost 0 bases and the J gene lost 7 bases, with 9 bases spanning the gap.